The next 22 T cell receptor beta chains were all read from a single sample in a study of T cell responses to AZD1222 COVID-19 vaccine. The method was immunoSEQ multiplex PCR; TCRdb's version includes in-frame clones alone and lacks a portion of them. Among 120,000 or so clones listed, 70% to 90% were seen once. This specimen consisted of peripheral blood, obtained on day 0 of AZD1222 vaccination. The source is an adult in good health.

V is TRBV6-6 and J is TRBJ1-6; no reliable D call. The CDR3 is 12 amino acids. Per the germline V gene, CDR1 is MNHNY and CDR2 is SVGAGI (reference sequence). The ends were cut back, 0 bases at V and 9 bases at J, with 3 bases in the middle. The CDR3 DNA reads TGTGCCAGCAGTTACTCGCTTTCACCCCTCCACTTT. This translates into CASSYSLSPLHF.

V and J are TRBV3-1 (or the pseudogene TRBV3-2) and TRBJ1-2, with no clear D. The CDR3 extends over 14 amino acids. CDR1 is LGHDT and CDR2 is YNNKEL in the germline V gene (reference sequence). V was clipped by 0 bases and J by 8 bases, with 13 bases between them. CDR3 nucleotide sequence: TGTGCCAGCAGCCAAGACTCAATCGGACGGGGCTACACCTTC. It translates to CASSQDSIGRGYTF.

This clone has only one observation. The V and J genes are TRBV6-2 or TRBV6-3 and TRBJ2-2, with TRBD2 identical over 9 bases. CDR3 length equals 16 residues. The junction had 8 bases not matched to a gene; V was cut back by 5 bases and J by 4 bases. The germline gives CDR1 MNHEY, CDR2 SVGEGT. The CDR3 bases are TGTGCCAGCAGTCCGAGACTAGCGGTCACCACCGGGGAGCTGTTTTTT. It yields the protein CASSPRLAVTTGELFF.

This clone appeared once. The rearrangement joins TRBV27 to TRBJ2-1, with 8 bases matching TRBD2. The CDR3 is made up of 15 amino acids. The J segment lost 9 bases and the V segment lost 5 bases, leaving 12 bases of the junction unmatched. From germline, CDR1 is MNHEY and CDR2 SMNVEV (reference sequence). This CDR3 reads CASSTTSGLLGEQFF. The CDR3 bases are TGTGCCAGCAGTACTACTAGCGGACTCCTTGGTGAGCAGTTCTTC.

This chain uses TRBV18 with TRBJ1-1, with TRBD1 identical over 8 bases. The trim removed 1 base at V and 4 bases at J, leaving 5 bases unmatched. The CDR3 loop spans 15 amino acids. The germline CDR1 and CDR2 sequences are KGHSH and LQKENI. For the CDR3, the DNA is TGTGCCAGCTCACCACAAGACAGGGGTGTCACTGAAGCTTTCTTT. Translation gives CASSPQDRGVTEAFF.

This clone was observed once. The V and J genes are TRBV7-8 and TRBJ2-7; weak D call: TRBD2 (6 bases). The CDR3 is 15 amino acids. Germline assignment: CDR1 SGHVS and CDR2 FQNEAQ. V was trimmed by 5 bases and J by 2 bases, leaving 16 bases between them. CDR3 nucleotide sequence: TGTGCCAGCAGCCCCGTGGGGGGTACGCCCTACGAGCAGTACTTC. Its translation is CASSPVGGTPYEQYF.

This clone was detected only once. The V and J genes are TRBV5-1 and TRBJ2-5; 9 bases match TRBD2. The CDR3 contains 18 residues. V shed 0 bases and J 1 base; nucleotides not matched to a gene: 10. Germline assignment: CDR1 SGHRS and CDR2 YFSETQ. In DNA, the CDR3 is TGCGCCAGCAGCTTGGGCAGGACTCGCGGGGGGGGCCAAGAGACCCAGTACTTC. Translating it yields CASSLGRTRGGGQETQYF.

CDR3 loop: CASSPQPNSDTGELFF. CDR3 sequence (DNA): TGCGCCAGCAGCCCTCAGCCTAATAGCGACACCGGGGAGCTGTTTTTT. The chain couples TRBV5-1 to TRBJ2-2, with a weak D call TRBD2 (5 bases). The CDR3 is 16 amino acids. Germline values: CDR1 SGHRS, CDR2 YFSETQ. With 4 bases removed from V and 3 bases from J, the gap between germline ends came to 16 bases.

J is TRBJ2-1 and V is TRBV5-1; tentatively, D is TRBD1 (5 bases). V lost 2 bases and J 2 bases, leaving 17 bases between the germline ends. CDR3 length equals 17 residues. Germline V gene data show CDR1 as SGHRS and CDR2 as YFSETQ. The CDR3 here is CASSFNLQVGTYNEQFF. The CDR3 coding sequence is TGCGCCAGCAGCTTTAACTTACAGGTGGGGACCTACAATGAGCAGTTCTTC.

V gene TRBV3-1 (or the pseudogene TRBV3-2) combines with J gene TRBJ2-7; the D is unclear. The CDR3 runs to 13 residues. Germline CDR1 reads LGHDT; CDR2 reads YNNKEL (reference sequence). Deletions cut 2 bases from V and 3 bases from J, with 8 bases between. CDR3: CASSQHSGYEQYF. As DNA, the CDR3 is TGTGCCAGCAGCCAACACAGTGGCTACGAGCAGTACTTC.

The chain has TRBV28 and TRBJ2-2; no definite D call. There are 12 residues in the CDR3. Deletions cut 7 bases from V and 3 bases from J, with 6 bases between. The V gene's germline CDR1 is MDHEN and CDR2 SYDVKM. CDR3: CASIHDTGELFF. As DNA, the CDR3 is TGTGCCAGCATCCACGACACCGGGGAGCTGTTTTTT.

The V call is TRBV9, the J call TRBJ1-1, with 8 bases fitting TRBD1. The CDR3 length is 15 residues. The trim removed 4 bases at V and 1 base at J, leaving 6 bases unmatched. Germline lookup yields CDR1 SGDLS and CDR2 YYNGEE. Here the CDR3 reads CASSTTGTGNTEAFF. The CDR3 coding sequence is TGTGCCAGCAGCACAACCGGGACAGGGAACACTGAAGCTTTCTTT. The whole variable domain, remainder taken from reference TRBV9 and TRBJ1-1, is DSGVTQTPKHLITATGQRVTLRCSPRSGDLSVYWYQQSLDQGLQFLIQYYNGEERAKGNILERFSAQQFPDLHSELNLSSLELGDSALYFCASSTTGTGNTEAFFGQGTRLTVV.

This chain joins TRBV3-1 (or the pseudogene TRBV3-2) and TRBJ2-7; D gene unclear. The CDR3 sequence is 15 residues long. Trimming took 2 bases from V and 4 from J, leaving 15 bases between them. CDR1 is LGHDT, CDR2 YNNKEL, per germline (reference sequence). The chain's CDR3 is CASSQRGRFKYEQYF. The CDR3 nucleotides are TGTGCCAGCAGCCAAAGAGGACGGTTTAAGTACGAGCAGTACTTC.

The rearrangement uses TRBV7-2 and TRBJ2-1; 8 nucleotides match TRBD2. J gave up 1 base and V 2 bases, and 1 base lay outside the gene matches. In germline, CDR1 is SGHTA, CDR2 FQGNSA. This CDR3 has 15 amino acids. CDR3: CASSLSGGSYNEQFF. The CDR3 region has the DNA TGTGCCAGCAGCTTAAGCGGGGGTTCCTACAATGAGCAGTTCTTC.

CDR3 nucleotides: TGTGCCAGCGGGGTTTCCAAAAACATTCAGTACTTC. Translation: CASGVSKNIQYF. This chain joins TRBV6-5 and TRBJ2-4, with D unresolved. Germline CDR1 is MNHEY and CDR2 is SVGAGI. The CDR3 sequence is 12 residues long. V was shortened by 8 bases and J by 2 bases, with 7 bases between the two germline ends.

The chain links TRBV30 to TRBJ2-5, with D uncertain. The CDR3 runs 15 residues. Germline V lookup: CDR1 GTSNPN, CDR2 SVGIG (reference sequence). Trimming cost V 0 bases and J 1 base, with 12 bases left between them. The CDR3 loop is CAWSVRSGLQETQYF. The DNA for the CDR3 is TGTGCCTGGAGTGTACGTTCAGGTCTCCAAGAGACCCAGTACTTC.

V is TRBV5-1 and J is TRBJ2-5; either TRBD1 or TRBD2 may fit D (5 bases each). In germline, CDR1 is SGHRS, CDR2 YFSETQ. The germline V and J ends were trimmed by 2 bases and 2 bases, with 13 bases remaining between them. CDR3 length: 15 residues. The DNA for the CDR3 is TGCGCCAGCAGCTTAATTCCGGGGACGCAAGAGACCCAGTACTTC. Protein sequence: CASSLIPGTQETQYF.

This chain connects TRBV19 to TRBJ2-7; D is undetermined. V lost 3 bases to trimming and J lost 3 bases, with 9 bases between them. The CDR3 loop spans 13 amino acids. Looked up from germline, CDR1 is LNHDA and CDR2 is SQIVND (reference sequence). In nucleotides, the CDR3 is TGTGCCAGTAGTATCCCAGGTAACTACGAGCAGTACTTC. Translated: CASSIPGNYEQYF.

This chain joins TRBV18 and TRBJ2-7; maybe TRBD1 (6 bases). The ends were cut back, 0 bases at V and 6 bases at J, with 15 bases in the middle. The CDR3 has 15 residues. The germline gives CDR1 KGHSH, CDR2 LQKENI. The DNA for the CDR3 is TGTGCCAGCTCACCACCCACAGGGTCTCTCGTCGAGCAGTACTTC. Its translation is CASSPPTGSLVEQYF.

The CDR3 region is CASSPDRSNTGELFF. The CDR3, as DNA: TGCGCCAGCAGCCCCGACAGATCGAACACCGGGGAGCTGTTTTTT. The chain combines TRBV5-1 with TRBJ2-2; perhaps TRBD1 as D (5 bases). The germline gives CDR1 SGHRS, CDR2 YFSETQ. This CDR3 has 15 residues. V lost 4 bases and J lost 0, with 10 bases in between.

The CDR3 sequence is CASGLRSGANVLTF. Here the CDR3 DNA reads TGTGCCAGCGGCCTTCGCTCTGGGGCCAACGTCCTGACTTTC. The chain links TRBV28 to TRBJ2-6, with no clear D. V was cut by 8 bases and J by 0 bases, with 8 bases left in between. In germline, CDR1 is MDHEN, CDR2 SYDVKM. There are 14 residues in the CDR3. Supplemented by reference TRBV28 and TRBJ2-6, the full variable domain reads DVKVTQSSRYLVKRTGEKVFLECVQDMDHENMFWYRQDPGLGLRLIYFSYDVKMKEKGDIPEGYSVSREKKERFSLILESASTNQTSMYLCASGLRSGANVLTFGAGSRLTVL.

J is TRBJ1-1 and V is TRBV23-1; no firm D call. TRBV23-1 is treated as an ORF (open reading frame) with a function not yet certain. V lost 4 bases, J lost 1 base, and 7 bases lay in between. The CDR3 consists of 13 residues. The CDR3, as DNA: TGCGCCAGCAGTCTGATCGAGAACACTGAAGCTTTCTTT. Protein: CASSLIENTEAFF.